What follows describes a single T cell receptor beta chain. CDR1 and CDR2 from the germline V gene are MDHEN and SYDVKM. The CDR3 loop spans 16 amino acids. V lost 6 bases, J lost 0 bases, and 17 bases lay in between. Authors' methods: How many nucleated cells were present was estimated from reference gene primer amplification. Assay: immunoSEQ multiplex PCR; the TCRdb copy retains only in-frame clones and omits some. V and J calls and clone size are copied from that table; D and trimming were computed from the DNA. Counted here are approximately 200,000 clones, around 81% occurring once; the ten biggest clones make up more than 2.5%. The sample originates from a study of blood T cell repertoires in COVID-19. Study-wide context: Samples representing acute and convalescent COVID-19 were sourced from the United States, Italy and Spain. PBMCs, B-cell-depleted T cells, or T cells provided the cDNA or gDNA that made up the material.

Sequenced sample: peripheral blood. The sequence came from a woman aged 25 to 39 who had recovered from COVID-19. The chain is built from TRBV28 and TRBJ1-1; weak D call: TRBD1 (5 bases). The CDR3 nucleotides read TGTGCCAGCAGCTCTCCCCGGGGGTTCATGAACACTGAAGCTTTCTTT. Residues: CASSSPRGFMNTEAFF.